These T cell receptor beta chains were read from a single sample in a study of OX40 agonist ivuxolimab in advanced cancers. Sequenced by immunoSEQ multiplex PCR; TCRdb stores in-frame clones only, minus some. The table records 50,000 to 75,000 clones, 92% of them present only once. This specimen was CD4+ or CD8+ T cells sorted from blood, taken in a trial of the OX40 agonist ivuxolimab. The receptor source for this set is an adult with an advanced solid tumor such as melanoma, head and neck, liver or kidney cancer. CDR3s include the opening cysteine and the closing phenylalanine or tryptophan. D genes are given only for firm matches. Rows may omit the clone size; those that give it use once, few, many or a size class.

D: -; J: TRBJ2-1; size: -; V: TRBV19; CDR3: CASSFLGGEQFF; DNA: TGTGCCAGTAGCTTTCTGGGGGGTGAGCAGTTCTTC
D: -; J: TRBJ1-4; size: -; V: TRBV14; CDR3: CASPTRSQGNEKLFF; DNA: TGTGCCAGCCCGACGAGATCGCAGGGGAATGAAAAACTGTTTTTT
D: -; J: TRBJ1-2; size: -; V: TRBV19; CDR3: CASSSTLGQRVNYGYTF; DNA: TGTGCCAGTAGTTCCACCCTTGGACAACGGGTGAACTATGGCTACACCTTC
D: TRBD2; J: TRBJ2-5; size: -; V: TRBV7-2; CDR3: CASSGLTSGGEGTQYF; DNA: TGTGCCAGCAGCGGATTGACTAGCGGGGGGGAGGGGACCCAGTACTTC
D: -; J: TRBJ2-6; size: -; V: TRBV6-6; CDR3: CASSYSASGANVLTF; DNA: TGTGCCAGCAGTTACTCAGCCTCTGGGGCCAACGTCCTGACTTTC
D: -; J: TRBJ2-1; size: -; V: TRBV11-2; CDR3: CASSLVSLLGNEQFF; DNA: TGTGCCAGCAGCTTAGTATCTTTGCTGGGCAATGAGCAGTTCTTC
D: TRBD1; J: TRBJ1-5; size: -; V: TRBV5-1; CDR3: CASRPGGDGNQPQHF; DNA: TGCGCCAGCAGACCAGGGGGCGATGGCAATCAGCCCCAGCATTTT
D: TRBD1; J: TRBJ2-1; size: -; V: TRBV2; CDR3: CASSERAGGEQFF; DNA: TGTGCCAGCAGTGAAAGGGCAGGGGGCGAGCAGTTCTTC
D: -; J: TRBJ1-4; size: -; V: TRBV5-4; CDR3: CASSLAGSEKLFF; DNA: TGTGCCAGCAGCTTGGCAGGGAGTGAAAAACTGTTTTTT
D: -; J: TRBJ1-2; size: -; V: TRBV7-9; CDR3: CASSLADRNYGYTF; DNA: TGTGCCAGCAGCTTAGCCGACAGAAACTATGGCTACACCTTC
D: -; J: TRBJ1-5; size: -; V: TRBV19; CDR3: CASSLPPIWDQPQHF; DNA: TGTGCCAGTAGCCTCCCCCCCATCTGGGATCAGCCCCAGCATTTT
D: -; J: TRBJ2-6; size: -; V: TRBV14; CDR3: CASSQGATAGANVLTF; DNA: TGTGCCAGCAGCCAAGGTGCCACAGCCGGGGCCAACGTCCTGACTTTC
D: -; J: TRBJ2-5; size: -; V: TRBV10-3; CDR3: CAISGGETQYF; DNA: TGTGCCATCAGTGGGGGGGAGACCCAGTACTTC
D: -; J: TRBJ2-3; size: -; V: TRBV18; CDR3: CASSPRGRGSTDTQYF; DNA: TGTGCCAGCTCACCACGAGGCAGGGGTAGCACAGATACGCAGTATTTT
D: TRBD1; J: TRBJ2-7; size: -; V: TRBV19; CDR3: CASSTLTKQGVYEQYF; DNA: TGTGCCAGTAGTACCTTGACGAAGCAGGGGGTTTACGAGCAGTACTTC
D: -; J: TRBJ2-1; size: few; V: TRBV9; CDR3: CASSAKAMTSNEQFF; DNA: TGTGCCAGCAGCGCCAAGGCCATGACTAGCAATGAGCAGTTCTTC
D: TRBD1; J: TRBJ1-2; size: -; V: TRBV6-5; CDR3: CASSDRGSDGYTF; DNA: TGTGCCAGCTCGGACAGGGGGAGTGATGGCTACACCTTC
D: TRBD1; J: TRBJ1-2; size: -; V: TRBV7-8; CDR3: CASSVTGDALGGYTF; DNA: TGTGCCAGCAGCGTGACAGGGGACGCCTTGGGTGGCTACACCTTC
D: -; J: TRBJ2-1; size: -; V: TRBV5-1; CDR3: CASSLDFVGDNEQFF; DNA: TGCGCCAGCAGCTTGGATTTTGTTGGGGACAATGAGCAGTTCTTC
D: -; J: TRBJ2-3; size: -; V: TRBV6-6; CDR3: CASSYSRGTDTQYF; DNA: TGTGCCAGCAGTTACTCGAGAGGGACAGATACGCAGTATTTT
D: -; J: TRBJ1-6; size: -; V: TRBV5-3; CDR3: CASSTTALRDSPLHF; DNA: TGTGCCAGCAGCACGACAGCCCTCAGAGATTCACCCCTCCACTTT
D: -; J: TRBJ1-1; size: -; V: TRBV11-2; CDR3: CASGTGGGGRTEAFF; DNA: TGTGCCAGCGGGACGGGCGGAGGGGGTAGGACTGAAGCTTTCTTT
D: -; J: TRBJ1-2; size: -; V: TRBV19; CDR3: CASSPGDYGYTF; DNA: TGTGCCAGTAGTCCAGGCGATTATGGCTACACCTTC
D: -; J: TRBJ1-2; size: once; V: TRBV6-6; CDR3: CASSYGRGNYGYTF; DNA: TGTGCCAGCAGTTACGGCCGAGGGAACTATGGCTACACCTTC
D: -; J: TRBJ2-5; size: once; V: TRBV6-1; CDR3: CASSATNQETQYF; DNA: TGTGCCAGCAGTGCTACGAACCAAGAGACCCAGTACTTC
D: TRBD1; J: TRBJ2-4; size: -; V: TRBV27; CDR3: CASSLLTTGLKNIQYF; DNA: TGTGCCAGCAGTTTATTAACGACAGGGTTAAAAAACATTCAGTACTTC
D: -; J: TRBJ2-7; size: -; V: TRBV11-3; CDR3: CASSSGAYEQYF; DNA: TGTGCCAGCAGCTCCGGGGCCTACGAGCAGTACTTC
D: -; J: TRBJ2-7; size: once; V: TRBV19; CDR3: CASSIWGQNEQYF; DNA: TGTGCCAGTAGTATTTGGGGTCAGAACGAGCAGTACTTC
D: -; J: TRBJ1-1; size: -; V: TRBV6-5; CDR3: CASSYPGRNTEAFF; DNA: TGTGCCAGCAGTTACCCCGGGAGAAACACTGAAGCTTTCTTT